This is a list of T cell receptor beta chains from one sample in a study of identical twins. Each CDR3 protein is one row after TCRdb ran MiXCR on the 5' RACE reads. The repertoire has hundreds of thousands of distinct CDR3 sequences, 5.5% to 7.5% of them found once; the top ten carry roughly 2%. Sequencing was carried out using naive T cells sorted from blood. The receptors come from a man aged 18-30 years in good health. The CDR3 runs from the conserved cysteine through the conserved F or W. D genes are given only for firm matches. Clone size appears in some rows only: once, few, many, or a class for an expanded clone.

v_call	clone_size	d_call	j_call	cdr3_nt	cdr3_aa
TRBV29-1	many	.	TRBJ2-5	TGCAGCGCCAAGCCTCCGGGGGTTGGGACCCAGTACTTC	CSAKPPGVGTQYF
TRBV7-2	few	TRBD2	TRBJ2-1	TGTGCCAGCAGCTTAGGGGGGACTAGCAATGAGCAGTTCTTC	CASSLGGTSNEQFF
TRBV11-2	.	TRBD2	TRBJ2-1	TGTGCCAGCAGCTTAGCCCCTAGCGGGAGGTGGTATGAGCAGTTCTTC	CASSLAPSGRWYEQFF
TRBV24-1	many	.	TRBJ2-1	TGTGCCACCAGTGATTGGGGTAGCGTCAATGAGCAGTTCTTC	CATSDWGSVNEQFF
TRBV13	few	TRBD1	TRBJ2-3	TGTGCCAGCAGCTCACGGGACAGGGGAATCTTTGATACGCAGTATTTT	CASSSRDRGIFDTQYF
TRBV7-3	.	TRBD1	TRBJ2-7	TGTGCCAGCAGCTCCCAGGGACAGGAGACGTCCGAGCAGTACTTC	CASSSQGQETSEQYF
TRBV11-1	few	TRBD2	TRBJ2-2	TGTGCCAGCAGCTCCCCGGGACTAGCGGGAGTGAGGGGCACCGGGGAGCTGTTTTTT	CASSSPGLAGVRGTGELFF
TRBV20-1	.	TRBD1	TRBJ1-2	TGCAGTGTTAGACCGGGACAGGGTCGCTATGGCTACACCTTC	CSVRPGQGRYGYTF
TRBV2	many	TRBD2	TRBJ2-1	TGTGCCAGCAGTCCGGGACTAGCGGGAGGGCCCACCTACAATGAGCGGTTCTTC	CASSPGLAGGPTYNERFF
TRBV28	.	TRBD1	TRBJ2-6	TGTGCCAGCAGGACTCAGGGGGCGAGGGCCAACGTCCTGACTTTC	CASRTQGARANVLTF
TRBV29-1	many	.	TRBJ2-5	TGCAGCGTCCTCCCTGATAGGCAGGGGACCCAGTACTTC	CSVLPDRQGTQYF
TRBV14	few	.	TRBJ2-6	TGTGCCAGCACCCCTTTAGGGGCCAACGTCCTGACTTTC	CASTPLGANVLTF
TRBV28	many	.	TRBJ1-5	TGTGCCACCATGATCCCTGAGGTCCAGCCCCAGCATTTT	CATMIPEVQPQHF
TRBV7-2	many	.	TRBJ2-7	TGTGCCAGCAGCTTAGACCAGGGCTACGAGCAGTACTTC	CASSLDQGYEQYF
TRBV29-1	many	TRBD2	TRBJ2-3	TGCAGCGTTGAGGCGTTCCAGCGGGATACCACAGATACGCAGTATTTT	CSVEAFQRDTTDTQYF
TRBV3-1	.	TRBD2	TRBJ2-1	TGTGCCAGCAGCCAAGGGAATAGCGGGAGGGCAAAAAATGAGCAGTTCTTC	CASSQGNSGRAKNEQFF
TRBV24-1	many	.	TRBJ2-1	TGTGCCACCAGTAGGTCGATTTCCGGTTTCAATGAGCAGTTCTTC	CATSRSISGFNEQFF
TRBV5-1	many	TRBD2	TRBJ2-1	TGCGCCAGCAGTATCTTAGCGGGAGATCCTGCCGTCGGTGAGCAGTTCTTC	CASSILAGDPAVGEQFF
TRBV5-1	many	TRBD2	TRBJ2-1	TGCGCCAGCAGCCGCGGACTAGCGGGAAACTACAATGAGCAGTTCTTC	CASSRGLAGNYNEQFF
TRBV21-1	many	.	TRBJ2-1	TGTGCCAGCAGCAACCCCGGGAGCTCCTACAATGAGCAGTTCTTC	CASSNPGSSYNEQFF
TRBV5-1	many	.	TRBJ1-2	TGCGCCAGCAGCTTGGCGGCAGGGTCCTATGGCTACACCTTC	CASSLAAGSYGYTF
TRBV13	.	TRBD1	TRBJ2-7	TGTGCCAGCAGCGGACAGGGGGCCAACGAGCAGTACTTC	CASSGQGANEQYF
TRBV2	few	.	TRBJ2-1	TGTGCCAGCAGTGTTTCGAAGCTGGGGGGACCCTACAATGAGCAGTTCTTC	CASSVSKLGGPYNEQFF
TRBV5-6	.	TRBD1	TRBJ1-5	TGTGCCAGCAGCTTCGGACAGGGGCTTATCATTAGCAATCAGCCCCAGCATTTT	CASSFGQGLIISNQPQHF
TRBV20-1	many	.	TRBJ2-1	TGCAGTGCTAGAGATTACGGGGGAGTCGCCAATGAGCAGTTCTTC	CSARDYGGVANEQFF
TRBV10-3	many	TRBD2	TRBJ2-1	TGTGCCATCATGGCGGGGGTCAGCGATGAGCAGTTCTTC	CAIMAGVSDEQFF
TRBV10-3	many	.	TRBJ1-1	TGTGCCATCAGCCGAGTAGGAAGCATGAACACTGAAGCTTTCTTT	CAISRVGSMNTEAFF
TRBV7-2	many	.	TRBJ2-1	TGTGCCAGCAGCTCCGCTGGGCTTCCCAATGAGCAGTTCTTC	CASSSAGLPNEQFF
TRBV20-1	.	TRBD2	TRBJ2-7	TGCAGTGCTAGACCCCAAGCGGGAGTCTCCTACGAGCAGTACTTC	CSARPQAGVSYEQYF